At least ten counts were recorded for the clone carrying this TCR beta chain. Its antigen is not known. The data belong to a study of T-cell reconstitution after alpha-beta-depleted transplantation in children. Study-level findings and limits: T-cell numbers and diversity one year post-transplant derived largely from freshly generated T cells. Approximately two months post-transplant, alpha-beta T cells reportedly originated from several hundred expanded graft clones. It was surviving recipient T cells and thymic progenitors that gave some patients high TCRbeta diversity at day 60.

Germline loops: CDR1 SGDLS, CDR2 YYNGEE. V shed 4 bases, J shed 0 bases, and the junction held 14 bases outside the gene matches. The CDR3 length is 19 residues. Molecular barcoding with unique molecular identifiers was used for the TCRbeta library. TCRdb analysed the PCR reads with MiXCR anew, one entry per CDR3 protein. The table has about 260,000 distinct CDR3 sequences, 11% seen once. The J gene is TRBJ2-2, the V gene TRBV9; 8 bases align to TRBD1. The sample was peripheral blood, taken 180 days after TCRalphabeta/CD19-depleted stem cell transplant. This receptor was obtained from a male patient between 2 and 10 years old who had a stem cell transplant for chronic granulomatous disease, so the T cells may come from the graft donor. CDR3 in DNA: TGTGCCAGCAGCTGGGGACAGGTGGCCCTGGGGCCGAACACCGGGGAGCTGTTTTTT. Protein sequence: CASSWGQVALGPNTGELFF. The full variable domain, its missing parts supplied by reference TRBV9 and TRBJ2-2, is DSGVTQTPKHLITATGQRVTLRCSPRSGDLSVYWYQQSLDQGLQFLIQYYNGEERAKGNILERFSAQQFPDLHSELNLSSLELGDSALYFCASSWGQVALGPNTGELFFGEGSRLTVL.